This entry lists 17 T cell receptor beta chains sequenced from one sample in a study of shared clonotypes between healthy human individuals. Profiled with immunoSEQ multiplex PCR; TCRdb holds only in-frame clones, not every one. Of about 1 million clones listed, more than 65% are singletons. Sequencing input: memory CD4+ T cells sorted from blood. As to subset: CD45RA-negative fraction. These receptors were collected from a man aged 18 to 29 in good health.

This clone came up a few times. The sample holds other DNA sequences that translate to the same CDR3. The chain combines TRBV4-1 with TRBJ1-2; D is unclear. V was clipped by 0 bases and J by 4 bases, with 3 bases between them. CDR3 size: 12 residues. CDR1 and CDR2 from the germline V gene are MGHRA and YSYEKL. The CDR3, as DNA: TGCGCCAGCAGCCAAGACGGCTATGGCTACACCTTC. It codes for CASSQDGYGYTF.

This clone has just one count. V gene TRBV30 combines with J gene TRBJ2-3; 14 nucleotides match TRBD2. The CDR3 spans 17 residues. Germline lookup yields CDR1 GTSNPN and CDR2 SVGIG (reference sequence). Trimming at V came to 0 bases and at J to 3 bases, leaving 5 bases not matched to a gene. CDR3 coding DNA: TGTGCCTGGAGTGTACGGCGGACTAGCGGGGGGACAGATACGCAGTATTTT. Residues: CAWSVRRTSGGTDTQYF. Based on the CDR3 plus reference TRBV30 and TRBJ2-3, the full variable domain is SQTIHQWPATLVQPVGSPLSLECTVEGTSNPNLYWYRQAAGRGLQLLFYSVGIGQISSEVPQNLSASRPQDRQFILSSKKLLLSDSGFYLCAWSVRRTSGGTDTQYFGPGTRLTVL.

The rearrangement uses TRBV6-1 and TRBJ1-5; possible D gene TRBD1, 5 bases. Germline V gene sequence: CDR1 MNHNS, CDR2 SASEGT. The V end was cut by 4 bases, the J end by 9 bases, with 10 bases between. The CDR3 runs to 12 residues. CDR3 region: CASSATGGPQHF. Here the CDR3 DNA reads TGTGCCAGCAGTGCTACCGGGGGGCCCCAGCATTTT.

The V call is TRBV2, the J call TRBJ1-1; D perhaps matches TRBD1 (6 bases). Germline values: CDR1 SNHLY, CDR2 FYNNEI. V shed 7 bases and J shed 1 base, with 19 bases lying between them. CDR3 length equals 16 residues. The CDR3 DNA sequence: TGTGCCAGCACCGATCGCGGGGGGGCGGCGAACACTGAAGCTTTCTTT. This gives the protein CASTDRGGAANTEAFF.

Ten or more counts support this clone. The genes are TRBV27 and TRBJ2-7, with 11 bases that match TRBD1. Germline V lookup: CDR1 MNHEY, CDR2 SMNVEV (reference sequence). CDR3 length equals 15 residues. With V trimmed by 4 bases and J by 4 bases, 6 bases remained unmatched. The CDR3 DNA reads as TGTGCCAGCAGTTCCCCCGGGACAGGGGGTTACGAGCAGTACTTC. Translated, it gives CASSSPGTGGYEQYF.

The chain joins TRBV11-2 to TRBJ2-7; D is perhaps TRBD1 (5 bases). The germline V and J ends were trimmed by 6 bases and 3 bases, with 12 bases remaining between them. The CDR3 consists of 13 residues. Per germline, CDR1 SGHAT and CDR2 FQNNGV. The CDR3 DNA reads TGTGCCAGCAGGGCCCACAGGTACTACGAGCAGTACTTC. It encodes CASRAHRYYEQYF.

V and J are TRBV4-1 and TRBJ2-5, with 8 bases fitting TRBD1. Germline lookup yields CDR1 MGHRA and CDR2 YSYEKL. The CDR3 is 16 amino acids. V gave up 6 bases and J gave up 5 bases; unmatched junction bases: 14. CDR3 protein: CASSRSPGGGSETQYF. Here the CDR3 DNA reads TGCGCCAGCAGTCGCAGCCCAGGGGGCGGATCGGAGACCCAGTACTTC.

The chain joins TRBV11-2 to TRBJ2-3; D gene ambiguous. Trimming left V 5 bases short and J 1 base short, with 7 bases between. Germline V gene sequence: CDR1 SGHAT, CDR2 FQNNGV. The CDR3 has 13 residues. CDR3 sequence reads: CASSRVGTDTQYF. The CDR3 bases are TGTGCCAGCAGCAGGGTTGGCACAGATACGCAGTATTTT.

In nucleotides, the CDR3 is TGTGCCAGCGGGGAAGCGGGGGGACCTCCTTACGAGCAGTACTTC. Translating it yields CASGEAGGPPYEQYF. The V and J genes are TRBV6-1 and TRBJ2-7, with 9 nucleotides matching TRBD2. The length of the CDR3 is 15 residues. Germline trimming cut 8 bases from V and 4 bases from J; bases unmatched to any gene: 12. The germline CDR1 and CDR2 sequences are MNHNS and SASEGT.

The chain couples TRBV5-6 to TRBJ2-3; D perhaps matches TRBD2 (5 bases). CDR3 length equals 13 residues. V gave up 10 bases and J gave up 2 bases, with 14 bases separating them. Germline loops: CDR1 SGHDT, CDR2 YYEEEE. CDR3 loop: CARTRGSTDTQYF. Here the CDR3 DNA reads TGTGCCCGTACCCGGGGATCCACAGATACGCAGTATTTT.

This clone was observed a single time. The V gene is TRBV27, the J gene TRBJ2-5; 8 positions match TRBD1. The CDR3 is made up of 16 amino acids. V shed 5 bases, J shed 0 bases, and the junction held 8 bases outside the gene matches. Germline lookup yields CDR1 MNHEY and CDR2 SMNVEV (reference sequence). The CDR3 loop reads CASSPYRGVDQETQYF. The CDR3 DNA reads as TGTGCCAGCAGTCCATACAGGGGGGTGGACCAAGAGACCCAGTACTTC.

Turning to this clone: Distinct nucleotide sequences in the sample also encode this CDR3. V gene TRBV27 combines with J gene TRBJ2-6; 7 bases are shared with TRBD1. The CDR3 extends over 15 amino acids. CDR1 is MNHEY, CDR2 SMNVEV, per germline (reference sequence). V was pared by 6 bases and J by 3 bases, with 5 bases of the junction left unmatched. This CDR3 reads CASSRDRVGANVLTF. The CDR3 DNA sequence: TGTGCCAGCAGCCGCGACAGGGTTGGGGCCAACGTCCTGACTTTC.

This chain connects TRBV11-2 to TRBJ2-3; 7 nucleotides match TRBD2. The V gene's germline CDR1 is SGHAT and CDR2 FQNNGV. This CDR3 comprises 16 residues. Trimming at V came to 3 bases and at J to 4 bases, leaving 10 bases not matched to a gene. The CDR3 sequence: CASSFSSGTIADTQYF. The CDR3 DNA sequence: TGTGCCAGCAGCTTCTCATCAGGGACTATCGCAGATACGCAGTATTTT.

The gene calls are TRBV6-6 and TRBJ2-3; maybe TRBD2 (5 bases). V lost 7 bases to trimming and J lost 1 base, with 9 bases between them. The length of the CDR3 is 13 residues. Germline V gene sequence: CDR1 MNHNY, CDR2 SVGAGI (reference sequence). The CDR3 sequence: CASTDYGTDTQYF. CDR3 DNA: TGTGCCAGCACCGACTACGGCACAGATACGCAGTATTTT.

This chain uses TRBV4-3 with TRBJ1-5, with unresolved D. This CDR3 has 16 residues. Between the trimmed V and J ends, which lost 1 base and 2 bases, there was a span of 12 bases. Germline assignment: CDR1 LGHNA and CDR2 YSLEER. As DNA, the CDR3 is TGCGCCAGCAGCCAAGTCGGTTGGTTGGGCAATCAGCCCCAGCATTTT. It yields the protein CASSQVGWLGNQPQHF.

This clone was detected only a few times. V and J are TRBV30 and TRBJ1-1, with 7 bases that match TRBD1. This CDR3 is 13 amino acids long. CDR1 is GTSNPN and CDR2 is SVGIG in the germline V gene (reference sequence). V trimming: 3 bases; J trimming: 4 bases; junction bases outside the gene matches: 5. CDR3 amino acids: CAWRRQGRTEAFF. CDR3 coding DNA: TGTGCCTGGAGACGACAGGGCCGCACTGAAGCTTTCTTT.

The chain employs TRBV6-5 and TRBJ2-7; 7 nucleotides match TRBD2. V gave up 0 bases and J gave up 2 bases; unmatched junction bases: 4. The CDR3 is 15 amino acids. Germline-derived CDR1 and CDR2 are MNHEY and SVGAGI. CDR3 DNA: TGTGCCAGCAGTTACTCGGCCGGGGGGACCTACGAGCAGTACTTC. This sequence encodes CASSYSAGGTYEQYF.